Described below is a single TCR beta chain sequence and its context. This entry comes from a study of control samples from healthy donors and cancer patients. V was pared by 1 base and J by 2 bases, with 9 bases between. Germline V gene data show CDR1 as MNHNS and CDR2 as SASEGT. This CDR3 contains 15 residues. Repertoires were generated with immunoSEQ multiplex PCR, while TCRdb's copy carries only in-frame clones and drops some. Of thousands of clones in the sample, around 70% were seen once. The chain uses TRBV6-1 and TRBJ1-5, with unresolved D. Sequences were obtained from formalin-fixed, paraffin-embedded tissue. The TCR was taken from a male donor with melanoma. CDR3 DNA sequence: TGTGCCAGCAGTGAAGTCTACGGGGGCAATCAGCCCCAGCATTTT. Translating gives CASSEVYGGNQPQHF.